These 2 T cell receptor beta chains were all obtained from the same sample, sequenced in a study of kidney transplant recipient with SARS-CoV-2 infection. Via MiXCR, TCRdb re-called the reads, giving one row per CDR3 protein. This table has 250,000 or so distinct CDR3 sequences, around 26% appearing once. The sample in question was a blood sample, obtained at baseline and between days 110 and 120 from a kidney transplant recipient. These receptors were taken from a male patient in his thirties who had COVID-19 and was a kidney transplant recipient. The graft donor may have contributed some T cells.

This clonotype was detected ten times or more. This chain joins TRBV3-1 and TRBJ1-1, with D uncertain. The length of the CDR3 is 17 residues. CDR1 is LGHDT, CDR2 YNNKEL, per germline (reference sequence). V was shortened by 5 bases and J by 4 bases, with 23 bases between the two germline ends. CDR3 DNA sequence: TGTGCCAGCAGCTGCCACGTTCCCATTTCAATTCGCACTGAAGCTTTCTTT. Residues: CASSCHVPISIRTEAFF.

This clonotype was observed a single time. A much larger clone sits a single nucleotide away, making a read error possible. V and J are TRBV7-2 and TRBJ2-5; 10 bases are a match to TRBD2. The CDR3 contains 16 residues. Germline V gene lookup returns CDR1 SGHTA and CDR2 FQGNSA. As DNA, the CDR3 is TGTGCCAGCAGCTTAGGGTGGACTAGCGGCCAAGAGACCCAGTGCTTC. It translates to CASSLGWTSGQETQCF.